The 28 T cell receptor beta chains below come from one sample, sequenced in a study of early T cells in non-severe SARS-CoV-2 infection. TCRdb re-called the 5' RACE reads through MiXCR, storing one row per CDR3 protein. The sample shows under 65,000 distinct CDR3 sequences, roughly an eighth of them seen only once. Sequencing was done on a sample of whole blood. The receptors come from an adult who was a healthcare worker with PCR-confirmed SARS-CoV-2 infection or an uninfected control (not recorded which).

This clonotype was recorded at least ten times. V and J are TRBV20-1 and TRBJ2-3, with D possibly TRBD2 on 5 matching bases. V lost 3 bases and J 7 bases, leaving 14 bases between the germline ends. Germline CDR1 reads DFQATT; CDR2 reads SNEGSKA (reference sequence). This CDR3 has 13 residues. The CDR3 protein is CSASRSGLHTQYF. The CDR3 DNA follows: TGCAGTGCTAGCCGGAGCGGACTTCATACGCAGTATTTT.

This clonotype was counted at least ten times. The chain combines TRBV5-6 with TRBJ2-1; TRBD1 aligns across 8 bases. In germline, CDR1 is SGHDT, CDR2 YYEEEE. J gave up 3 bases and V 2 bases, and 13 bases lay outside the gene matches. The CDR3 extends over 18 amino acids. CDR3 sequence (DNA): TGTGCCAGCAGCTTAGCAGGTAGGGGGGACAGGAGCTACAATGAGCAGTTCTTC. It codes for CASSLAGRGDRSYNEQFF.

This clonotype was recorded many times. The chain carries TRBV3-1 and TRBJ2-1, with unresolved D. This CDR3 comprises 17 residues. Trimming pared 4 bases from V and 0 bases from J, leaving 16 bases between. CDR1 LGHDT and CDR2 YNNKEL come from the germline V gene (reference sequence). Here the CDR3 DNA reads TGTGCCAGCAGCCGAGAAGAAAGGTCGAGCTCCTACAATGAGCAGTTCTTC. This gives the protein CASSREERSSSYNEQFF.

V usage is TRBV29-1 and J usage is TRBJ2-5; the D gene could be TRBD1 or TRBD2 (5 bases each). Germline CDR1 reads SQVTM; CDR2 reads ANQGSEA. Trimming took 3 bases from V and 5 from J, leaving 10 bases between them. CDR3 length: 12 residues. CDR3 DNA: TGCAGCGTTGACGGGGCGTCGGAGACCCAGTACTTC. Translating it yields CSVDGASETQYF. Full variable domain (rest looked up from reference TRBV29-1 and TRBJ2-5): SAVISQKPSRDICQRGTSLTIQCQVDSQVTMMFWYRQQPGQSLTLIATANQGSEATYESGFVIDKFPISRPNLTFSTLTVSNMSPEDSSIYLCSVDGASETQYFGPGTRLLVL.

The sample holds many counts of this clonotype. This sequence joins TRBV21-1 and TRBJ2-7. TRBV21-1 is a known pseudogene. The CDR3 runs 17 residues. The CDR3 is CASSKGVTIDIHYEQYF. The CDR3 DNA follows: TGTGCCAGCAGCAAAGGGGTAACGATCGATATCCACTACGAGCAGTACTTC.

This clonotype was recorded a few times. V gene TRBV29-1 combines with J gene TRBJ2-1, with 8 bases that match TRBD2. V gave up 3 bases and J gave up 0 bases; unmatched junction bases: 4. The germline V gene encodes CDR1 SQVTM and CDR2 ANQGSEA. The CDR3 has 15 amino acids. The CDR3 region is CSVDSAGGSYNEQFF. In nucleotides, the CDR3 is TGCAGCGTTGATTCCGCGGGGGGCTCCTACAATGAGCAGTTCTTC.

V usage is TRBV6-2 or TRBV6-3 and J usage is TRBJ1-2, with TRBD1 matching over 8 bases. Germline CDR1 reads MNHEY; CDR2 reads SVGEGT. J was trimmed by 5 bases and V by 2 bases; bases with no gene match: 7. This CDR3 spans 15 amino acids. CDR3 residues: CASSYVGQEIYGYTF. CDR3 sequence (DNA): TGTGCCAGCAGTTACGTGGGACAGGAGATTTATGGCTACACCTTC.

This clonotype has a count of ten or more. The chain links TRBV29-1 to TRBJ2-7; 9 nucleotides align to TRBD1. Germline V gene sequence: CDR1 SQVTM, CDR2 ANQGSEA. Losses at the gene ends were 7 bases for V and 3 bases for J; bases not matched to a gene: 13. There are 15 residues in the CDR3. CDR3 bases: TGCAGCGCTACTGGGGGGGGACAGGGAATCTACGAGCAGTACTTC. Amino acid sequence: CSATGGGQGIYEQYF.

The sample holds a few counts of this clonotype. The rearrangement links TRBV4-3 to TRBJ1-2; 7 bases agree with TRBD1. Germline V gives CDR1 LGHNA, CDR2 YSLEER. CDR3 length: 16 residues. After removal of 1 base from V and 7 bases from J, the junction contained 12 bases not matched to a gene. CDR3 in DNA: TGCGCCAGCAGCCAAGGAACAGGGGTCGAGAGGGGTGGCTACACCTTC. Protein: CASSQGTGVERGGYTF.

The V gene is TRBV6-2 or TRBV6-3, the J gene TRBJ2-7, with 8 bases fitting TRBD1. CDR1 is MNHEY and CDR2 is SVGEGT in the germline V gene. CDR3 size: 15 residues. The trim removed 3 bases at V and 1 base at J, leaving 5 bases unmatched. The CDR3 DNA follows: TGTGCCAGCAGTTATTTGCAGGGGGCGTCCTACGAGCAGTACTTC. Its translation: CASSYLQGASYEQYF.

The gene calls are TRBV5-1 and TRBJ1-2; perhaps TRBD1 as D (5 bases). V lost 2 bases to trimming and J lost 6 bases, with 11 bases between them. Germline assignment: CDR1 SGHRS and CDR2 YFSETQ. This CDR3 has 13 residues. CDR3 DNA: TGCGCCAGCAGCTTCACAGGCCCTGATGGCTACACCTTC. This gives the protein CASSFTGPDGYTF.

The chain uses TRBV7-2 and TRBJ2-3, with D perhaps matching TRBD2 (5 bases). The CDR3 sequence is 14 residues long. CDR1 and CDR2 from the germline V gene are SGHTA and FQGNSA. Between the trimmed V and J ends, which lost 5 bases and 5 bases, there was a span of 14 bases. The CDR3 sequence: CASSPPPGRDTQYF. Here the CDR3 DNA reads TGTGCCAGCAGCCCACCTCCTGGGAGAGATACGCAGTATTTT.

The V and J genes are TRBV29-1 and TRBJ1-2; D call uncertain. CDR3 length equals 11 residues. Trimming took 3 bases from V and 4 from J, leaving 6 bases between them. Germline V CDR1 and CDR2: SQVTM, ANQGSEA. The CDR3 bases are TGCAGCGTTGATCCCTCCTATGGCTACACCTTC. It encodes CSVDPSYGYTF.

This clonotype was counted ten times or more. This chain links TRBV20-1 with TRBJ2-1; D gene uncertain. The CDR3 extends over 14 amino acids. From germline, CDR1 is DFQATT and CDR2 SNEGSKA (reference sequence). Trimming stripped 2 bases from V and 2 bases from J, with 10 bases between. The CDR3 DNA reads TGCAGTGCTAGAAAGCAGCAGACCTACAATGAGCAGTTCTTC. Translating gives CSARKQQTYNEQFF.

This clonotype was counted between two and nine times. The J gene is TRBJ2-2, the V gene TRBV12-5; 10 bases agree with TRBD1. Germline CDR1 reads LGHNT; CDR2 reads FRNRAP. The CDR3 spans 16 residues. Trimming cost V 6 bases and J 6 bases; bases outside gene matches: 10. The CDR3 coding sequence is TGTGCTAGTGGCCAAAACTCCGGGACAGGGGCCGGGGAGCTGTTTTTT. As protein: CASGQNSGTGAGELFF.

This clonotype has a handful of counts. The genes are TRBV5-1 and TRBJ2-1, with TRBD2 matching over 9 bases. The length of the CDR3 is 16 residues. Unmatched junction bases numbered 10, after V lost 0 bases and J lost 9 bases. Germline assignment: CDR1 SGHRS and CDR2 YFSETQ. CDR3 loop: CASSLAGLAGRVEQFF. CDR3 DNA sequence: TGCGCCAGCAGCTTGGCCGGGCTAGCGGGGAGGGTTGAGCAGTTCTTC.

The rearrangement links TRBV30 to TRBJ2-5; either TRBD1 or TRBD2 may supply D (6 bases each). Germline V gene sequence: CDR1 GTSNPN, CDR2 SVGIG (reference sequence). Trimming removed 1 base at V and 5 bases at J, with 14 bases between. The CDR3 totals 14 residues. The DNA for the CDR3 is TGTGCCTGGAGTGCGGGGGCCCTCCGGGAGACCCAGTACTTC. Translated: CAWSAGALRETQYF. Together with reference TRBV30 and TRBJ2-5, the CDR3 gives the full variable domain: SQTIHQWPATLVQPVGSPLSLECTVEGTSNPNLYWYRQAAGRGLQLLFYSVGIGQISSEVPQNLSASRPQDRQFILSSKKLLLSDSGFYLCAWSAGALRETQYFGPGTRLLVL.

This rearrangement joins TRBV12-5 to TRBJ2-1, with D tentatively TRBD2 (6 bases). V lost 5 bases to trimming and J lost 14 bases, with 16 bases between them. Germline V gives CDR1 LGHNT, CDR2 FRNRAP. CDR3 size: 12 residues. CDR3 loop: CASGTPGGREFF. In nucleotides, the CDR3 is TGTGCTAGTGGTACCCCCGGGGGTAGGGAGTTCTTC.

This clonotype was counted only a few times. The chain carries TRBV11-2 and TRBJ1-5; a weak D match, TRBD1 (5 bases). The V end lost 6 bases, the J end lost 2 bases, and 14 bases lay between the germline ends. Germline V gene sequence: CDR1 SGHAT, CDR2 FQNNGV. CDR3 length equals 15 residues. The CDR3 DNA follows: TGTGCCAGCAGTTCAGGGTTGGGAGGCAATCAGCCCCAGCATTTT. Translation gives CASSSGLGGNQPQHF. Variable domain in full (rest from reference TRBV11-2 and TRBJ1-5): EAGVAQSPRYKIIEKRQSVAFWCNPISGHATLYWYQQILGQGPKLLIQFQNNGVVDDSQLPKDRFSAERLKGVDSTLKIQPAKLEDSAVYLCASSSGLGGNQPQHFGDGTRLSIL.

This clonotype showed up just a few times. The chain carries TRBV20-1 and TRBJ1-1, with TRBD1 as a possible D gene (6 bases). V was cut by 5 bases and J by 1 base, with 17 bases left in between. In germline, CDR1 is DFQATT, CDR2 SNEGSKA (reference sequence). The CDR3 totals 15 residues. CDR3 amino acids: CSAPEGGHTNTEAFF. CDR3 sequence (DNA): TGCAGTGCTCCCGAGGGGGGACACACGAACACTGAAGCTTTCTTT.

As concerns this clonotype: At one boundary the junction diverges from the germline segment, which might be a read error. The chain combines TRBV20-1 with TRBJ1-1; no clear D gene. The CDR3 loop spans 14 amino acids. Germline values: CDR1 DFQATT, CDR2 SNEGSKA (reference sequence). The CDR3 DNA is TGCAGTGCAAGAGCGCGATACATGAACACTGAAGCTTTCTTT. This translates into CSARARYMNTEAFF.

This clonotype occurred many times. The chain links TRBV20-1 to TRBJ1-5; TRBD1 is a possible D gene (6 bases). V was pared by 6 bases and J by 6 bases, with 15 bases between. Germline V gene lookup returns CDR1 DFQATT and CDR2 SNEGSKA (reference sequence). The CDR3 covers 13 residues. The CDR3 region is CSATQGIAQPQHF. The DNA for the CDR3 is TGCAGTGCCACACAGGGAATAGCTCAGCCCCAGCATTTT.

The V call is TRBV18, the J call TRBJ1-4, with TRBD1 identical over 9 bases. This CDR3 has 19 amino acids. Germline trimming cut 1 base from V and 6 bases from J; bases unmatched to any gene: 15. Germline assignment: CDR1 KGHSH and CDR2 LQKENI. The CDR3 coding sequence is TGTGCCAGCTCACCACAAGCACAGGGGGCTTCCCCACGGGATGAAAAACTGTTTTTT. Protein sequence: CASSPQAQGASPRDEKLFF.

This clonotype was counted between two and nine times. The rearrangement links TRBV7-6 to TRBJ2-5, with 9 bases fitting TRBD2. Germline V gene lookup returns CDR1 SGHVS and CDR2 FNYEAQ. This CDR3 is 15 amino acids long. V shed 5 bases and J 1 base; nucleotides not matched to a gene: 5. CDR3 in DNA: TGTGCCAGCAGCAGAAGACTAGCGGCCCAAGAGACCCAGTACTTC. Protein product: CASSRRLAAQETQYF.

The chain couples TRBV6-2 or TRBV6-3 to TRBJ2-1; TRBD2 agrees at 8 bases. This CDR3 has 14 amino acids. Germline-derived CDR1 and CDR2 are MNHEY and SVGEGT. V gave up 7 bases and J gave up 2 bases; unmatched junction bases: 4. The CDR3 loop reads CASNPAGAYNEQFF. The CDR3 DNA follows: TGTGCCAGCAACCCAGCGGGGGCCTACAATGAGCAGTTCTTC.

This clonotype was counted ten times or more. The J gene is TRBJ1-4, the V gene TRBV20-1; a possible D gene is TRBD1 (5 bases). V lost 3 bases to trimming and J lost 14 bases, with 13 bases between them. The CDR3 length is 11 residues. Germline V gene lookup returns CDR1 DFQATT and CDR2 SNEGSKA (reference sequence). CDR3 residues: CSARDTPWLFF. For the CDR3, the DNA is TGCAGTGCTAGGGACACGCCCTGGCTGTTTTTT.

This clonotype was seen many times. The chain is built from TRBV30 and TRBJ1-5, with D unclear. CDR3 size: 12 residues. The germline CDR1 and CDR2 sequences are GTSNPN and SVGIG (reference sequence). With 3 bases removed from V and 3 bases from J, the gap between germline ends came to 6 bases. CDR3 protein: CAWRAPNQPQHF. The CDR3 DNA reads TGTGCCTGGAGAGCGCCCAATCAGCCCCAGCATTTT.

The V gene is TRBV12-3 or TRBV12-4, the J gene TRBJ1-2, with a tentative D call TRBD1 (6 bases). The V and J ends lost 2 bases and 2 bases respectively, with 6 bases between them. The CDR3 contains 13 residues. CDR3 nucleotide sequence: TGTGCCAGCAGTTTACAGGGGAACTATGGCTACACCTTC. Translation gives CASSLQGNYGYTF.